These T cell receptor beta chains were read from a single sample in a study of cytomegalovirus exposure and HLA in healthy donors. Some clones are missing from TCRdb's copy, which holds only in-frame ones; the method was immunoSEQ multiplex PCR. The sample carries fewer than 100,000 clones, 55% to 80% recorded once. The material sequenced was PBMCs. The receptors were gathered from a female donor in good health and CMV-seronegative. CDR3s include the opening cysteine and the closing phenylalanine or tryptophan. D genes are given only for firm matches. Size is omitted from some rows. Given values are once, few, many or a class for expanded clones.

size	V	D	J	DNA	CDR3
few	TRBV6-1	NA	TRBJ1-6	TGTGCCAGCAGTGAATTAGGGGATTCACCCCTCCACTTT	CASSELGDSPLHF
NA	TRBV5-1	NA	TRBJ2-7	TGCGCCAGCAGCTTGGGGGCAGGAATCTACGAGCAGTACTTC	CASSLGAGIYEQYF
NA	TRBV5-1	TRBD2	TRBJ2-1	TGCGCCATCAGTGGGACTAGCGGATCCCTGGGCGTCTACAATGAGCAGTTCTTC	CAISGTSGSLGVYNEQFF
NA	TRBV2	TRBD2	TRBJ2-1	TGTGCCAGCGCACCGGGAGGGCCTGGACTTAATGAGCAGTTCTTC	CASAPGGPGLNEQFF
NA	TRBV30	NA	TRBJ1-1	TGTGCCTGGAGTTTGGGGGGAGACACTGAAGCTTTCTTT	CAWSLGGDTEAFF
NA	TRBV29-1	NA	TRBJ1-2	TGCAGCGTTGATTCAGGGAGGGATGGCTACACCTTC	CSVDSGRDGYTF
few	TRBV2	TRBD1	TRBJ2-7	TGTGCCAGCAGGGGGACAGCGAGGGGCTACGAGCAGTACTTC	CASRGTARGYEQYF
NA	TRBV7-2	NA	TRBJ2-3	TGTGCCAGCAGCTTAGGGCAGAGCACAGATACGCAGTATTTT	CASSLGQSTDTQYF
NA	TRBV21-1	NA	TRBJ2-2	TGTGCCAGCGGACTTAGCGGGAGGGAGGATACCGGGGAGCTGTTTTTT	CASGLSGREDTGELFF
once	TRBV9	TRBD2	TRBJ2-1	TGTGCCAGCAGCGTAGTATCTAGCGGGGGGTCTGAGCAGTTCTTC	CASSVVSSGGSEQFF
NA	TRBV5-6	NA	TRBJ2-1	TGTGCCAGCAGCTTGGTGGCCACCATCTACAATGAGCAGTTCTTC	CASSLVATIYNEQFF
NA	TRBV7-9	NA	TRBJ2-1	TGTGCCAGCAGCTTACCGGAGAAGAGAAATGAGCAGTTCTTC	CASSLPEKRNEQFF
NA	TRBV29-1	NA	TRBJ2-7	TGCAGCGTCTCTAGACAGGGAGGATCCTACGAGCAGTACTTC	CSVSRQGGSYEQYF
NA	TRBV5-1	TRBD2	TRBJ2-1	TGCGCCAGCAGCTTGGCAGCGGGAGGGCCAGGTGAGCAGTTCTTC	CASSLAAGGPGEQFF
NA	TRBV2	TRBD2	TRBJ2-7	TGTGCCAGCAAGGGTGGACTAGCGGGAGACCTCTACGAGCAGTACTTC	CASKGGLAGDLYEQYF
NA	TRBV28	TRBD2	TRBJ2-3	TGTGCCAGCAGTTTCGCTAGCGGGACCGACAGCACAGATACGCAGTATTTT	CASSFASGTDSTDTQYF
NA	TRBV30	NA	TRBJ1-5	TGTGCCTGGAATTCCGGGGACAATCAGCCCCAGCATTTT	CAWNSGDNQPQHF
few	TRBV2	NA	TRBJ1-3	TGTGCCAGCAGTGGACAGGTTGTCTCTGGAAACACCATATATTTT	CASSGQVVSGNTIYF
NA	TRBV4-3	TRBD1	TRBJ1-4	TGCGCCAGCAGCCAAGGGGACAGGGTGGAAAAACTGTTTTTT	CASSQGDRVEKLFF
NA	TRBV11-2	TRBD2	TRBJ2-2	TGTGCCAGCAGCTTAGTGAGCGGGGCTTACACCGGGGAGCTGTTTTTT	CASSLVSGAYTGELFF
NA	TRBV7-6	TRBD1	TRBJ2-7	TGTGCCAGCTCAAAACAGGGGGCGGACTACGAGCAGTACTTC	CASSKQGADYEQYF
NA	TRBV7-6	NA	TRBJ2-1	TGTGCCAGCAGCCTTAACTCTATCCGCTCCTACAATGAGCAGTTCTTC	CASSLNSIRSYNEQFF
NA	TRBV7-9	NA	TRBJ2-7	TGTGCCAGCAGCCCCCAGTCCCGAGGAGGTGAGCAGTACTTC	CASSPQSRGGEQYF
NA	TRBV6-1	TRBD2	TRBJ2-3	TGTGCCAGCAGTGAGGTTAGCGGGAGCTCCGATACGCAGTATTTT	CASSEVSGSSDTQYF
NA	TRBV6-1	TRBD1	TRBJ2-3	TGTGCCAGCAGGGACAGGGAGGCACGCACAGATACGCAGTATTTT	CASRDREARTDTQYF
NA	TRBV30	TRBD1	TRBJ1-2	TGTGCCAGCGCCGGACAGGGAGGCTTAAGTGGTGGCTACACCTTC	CASAGQGGLSGGYTF
few	TRBV2	NA	TRBJ1-2	TGTGCCAGCAGTGAAATATCCCAGGGATGGAACTATGGCTACACCTTC	CASSEISQGWNYGYTF
NA	TRBV27	NA	TRBJ2-3	TGTGCCAGCAGTTTAGGGCGGGATCCGACAGATACGCAGTATTTT	CASSLGRDPTDTQYF
NA	TRBV5-4	NA	TRBJ1-1	TGTGCCAGCAGCTTGGGACAGGACACTGAAGCTTTCTTT	CASSLGQDTEAFF
few	TRBV5-5	NA	TRBJ2-7	TGTGCCAGCAGCTTGTTCGGGGTGCAAGAGCAGTACTTC	CASSLFGVQEQYF
NA	TRBV29-1	NA	TRBJ2-3	TGCAGCGTTGTAGCGGTGGGACTCACAGATACGCAGTATTTT	CSVVAVGLTDTQYF
NA	TRBV7-9	NA	TRBJ1-3	TGTGCCAGCAGGGCTGCAGTCTCTGGAAACACCATATATTTT	CASRAAVSGNTIYF
NA	TRBV5-1	NA	TRBJ2-1	TGCGCCAGCAGCTTGGGACAAGGAAACAATGAGCAGTTCTTC	CASSLGQGNNEQFF
NA	TRBV9	TRBD2	TRBJ2-3	TGTGCCAGCAGCCAGGGACTAGCGGGAGGAGCAGATACGCAGTATTTT	CASSQGLAGGADTQYF
NA	TRBV4-1	NA	TRBJ2-5	TGCGCCAGCAGCCAAGATGTGGGGGGAGGCCAAGAGACCCAGTACTTC	CASSQDVGGGQETQYF
NA	TRBV29-1	TRBD1	TRBJ2-2	TGCAGCGTAACAGGGGGCGGCACCGGGGAGCTGTTTTTT	CSVTGGGTGELFF
NA	TRBV12-5	NA	TRBJ2-5	TGTGCTAGTGGTCATCAAGAGACCCAGTACTTC	CASGHQETQYF
NA	TRBV7-6	NA	TRBJ2-3	TGTGCCAGCAGCTTAAGGGAGCTCACCACAGATACGCAGTATTTT	CASSLRELTTDTQYF
NA	TRBV29-1	NA	TRBJ2-1	TGCAGCGTCCGCCCGAGCTCCTACAATGAGCAGTTCTTC	CSVRPSSYNEQFF
NA	TRBV7-8	NA	TRBJ2-5	TGTGCCAGCAGCTTTGGTTGGGGCATCCAAGAGACCCAGTACTTC	CASSFGWGIQETQYF
NA	TRBV12-5	NA	TRBJ1-5	TGTGCTAGTGGTTTAGACAGTCAGCCCCAGCATTTT	CASGLDSQPQHF
NA	TRBV11-3	TRBD2	TRBJ2-5	TGTGCCAGCAGCTTATTTGCGGGGGGGCTGGAGACCCAGTACTTC	CASSLFAGGLETQYF
NA	TRBV6-1	NA	TRBJ2-2	TGTGCCAGCAGTGCCCGGACAGAGGGGCCCGAGCTGTTTTTT	CASSARTEGPELFF
few	TRBV21-1	NA	TRBJ1-5	TGTGCCAGCAGCGAGTCAGGTGGCAGAAATCAGCCCCAGCATTTT	CASSESGGRNQPQHF
NA	TRBV19	TRBD2	TRBJ2-1	TGTGCCAGTAGTATACAACTAGCGGGAGGCAATGAGCAGTTCTTC	CASSIQLAGGNEQFF
NA	TRBV7-9	NA	TRBJ1-2	TGTGCCAGCAGCTCCTTCCCCGGTAATGGCTACACCTTC	CASSSFPGNGYTF
NA	TRBV19	TRBD1	TRBJ2-2	TGTGCCAGTAGTATCAATTACAGGGGCACCGGGGAGCTGTTTTTT	CASSINYRGTGELFF
NA	TRBV5-4	TRBD2	TRBJ2-2	TGTGCCAGCAGCTTGGCCTCGGGGGGGCCAGCCGGGGAGCTGTTTTTT	CASSLASGGPAGELFF